These 10 T cell receptor beta chains share one sample of origin, sequenced in a study of control samples from healthy donors and cancer patients. Only in-frame clones appear in the TCRdb table, and some are missing; sequencing was by immunoSEQ multiplex PCR. The sample holds about 250,000 clones, 82% seen once. The sequencing input was PBMCs. Every receptor here comes from a woman aged 55-75 years with lung cancer.

J is TRBJ2-3 and V is TRBV2; the D is unclear. V was pared by 0 bases and J by 6 bases, with 10 bases between. Germline V gives CDR1 SNHLY, CDR2 FYNNEI. The CDR3 loop spans 14 amino acids. CDR3 loop: CASSEALYLDTQYF. As DNA, the CDR3 is TGTGCCAGCAGTGAAGCGCTTTACCTGGATACGCAGTATTTT.

This rearrangement joins TRBV3-1 (or the pseudogene TRBV3-2) to TRBJ2-5; D perhaps matches TRBD2 (6 bases). The CDR3 runs to 15 residues. In germline, CDR1 is LGHDT, CDR2 YNNKEL (reference sequence). With 4 bases removed from V and 5 bases from J, the gap between germline ends came to 17 bases. Written as DNA, the CDR3 is TGTGCCAGCAGCCGCACCGGGACTGCTCAGGAGACCCAGTACTTC. Amino acid sequence: CASSRTGTAQETQYF.

The rearrangement uses TRBV28 and TRBJ1-5; 10 bases line up with TRBD1. The V and J ends lost 5 bases and 1 base, in that order; junction bases with no gene match: 17. CDR3 length: 20 residues. Germline CDR1 MDHEN, CDR2 SYDVKM. The CDR3, as DNA: TGTGCCAGCAGTCCGTACCGGGACAGGGGCCTCGATGGAAGCAATCAGCCCCAGCATTTT. It yields the protein CASSPYRDRGLDGSNQPQHF.

The chain combines TRBV7-9 with TRBJ2-5; the match to TRBD2 covers 10 bases. Unmatched junction bases numbered 3, after V lost 5 bases and J lost 3 bases. The CDR3 consists of 14 residues. CDR1 and CDR2 (germline): SEHNR, FQNEAQ (reference sequence). CDR3 residues: CASSTGTSEETQYF. Written as DNA, the CDR3 is TGTGCCAGCAGCACCGGGACTAGCGAAGAGACCCAGTACTTC.

The chain employs TRBV5-4 and TRBJ1-1; TRBD1 agrees at 9 bases. Germline CDR1 SGHNT, CDR2 YYREEE (reference sequence). The CDR3 loop spans 15 amino acids. Trimming removed 4 bases from V and 4 bases from J; junction bases left unmatched: 8. The CDR3 sequence: CASSATGGARTEAFF. DNA for the CDR3: TGTGCCAGCAGCGCCACAGGGGGCGCACGCACTGAAGCTTTCTTT.

This chain uses TRBV5-1 with TRBJ2-5, with TRBD2 matching 9 bases. The CDR3 is made up of 16 amino acids. Per the germline V gene, CDR1 is SGHRS and CDR2 is YFSETQ. Trimming removed 3 bases from V and 4 bases from J; junction bases left unmatched: 10. Here the CDR3 reads CASSWGSGRIGETQYF. For the CDR3, the DNA is TGCGCCAGCAGCTGGGGTAGCGGGAGAATCGGAGAGACCCAGTACTTC.

This clone was found once. This chain links TRBV5-1 with TRBJ1-6, with TRBD1 as a possible D gene (6 bases). The CDR3 is made up of 16 amino acids. Germline V CDR1 and CDR2: SGHRS, YFSETQ. With 4 bases removed from V and 15 bases from J, the gap between germline ends came to 26 bases. Here the CDR3 reads CASSPQPGQIPGDLHF. CDR3 sequence (DNA): TGCGCCAGCAGCCCACAGCCGGGACAAATCCCAGGGGACCTCCACTTT.

This clone appeared a single time. V usage is TRBV2 and J usage is TRBJ1-5, with a possible D match to TRBD1 (5 bases). There are 15 residues in the CDR3. V was clipped by 6 bases and J by 9 bases, with 21 bases between them. CDR1 and CDR2 (germline): SNHLY, FYNNEI. In nucleotides, the CDR3 is TGTGCCAGCAGCCCAAGGATCCAGGGAGGAGCGCCCCAGCATTTT. Encoded protein: CASSPRIQGGAPQHF.

This chain links TRBV5-1 with TRBJ1-3, with 7 nucleotides matching TRBD1. The V and J ends lost 5 bases and 0 bases, in that order; junction bases with no gene match: 5. Germline V CDR1 and CDR2: SGHRS, YFSETQ. This CDR3 contains 15 residues. CDR3 nucleotides: TGCGCCAGCAGTCATGGACAGGCCTCTGGAAACACCATATATTTT. This sequence encodes CASSHGQASGNTIYF.

The rearrangement links TRBV7-2 to TRBJ2-7; no clear D gene. This CDR3 is built from 13 residues. Germline lookup yields CDR1 SGHTA and CDR2 FQGNSA. The V and J ends lost 5 bases and 0 bases respectively, with 8 bases between them. The CDR3 DNA follows: TGTGCCAGCAGCGAAGCAGTCTCCTACGAGCAGTACTTC. Amino acids: CASSEAVSYEQYF.